The sequence of this TCR beta chain was determined in a study of T cell responses to AZD1222 COVID-19 vaccine (dated by TCRdb to the early 2020s). Broadly, across the study: AZD1222 recipients given second doses at about 4 weeks or at about 12 weeks were pooled, since spike-specific TCR depth and breadth were not found to differ between the two schedules. A total of about 240 trial participants underwent TCR sequencing, of whom some 210 received two doses of AZD1222 and roughly 25 received two doses of the MenACWY control vaccine. Trial participants were enrolled by age into subgroups of 18-55, 56-69 and 70-plus years, and around 150, 28 and 57 TCR-sequenced participants, respectively, were included in these subgroups.

The junction shows trimming of 5 bases on V and 3 bases on J, and the gene matches do not reach 3 bases of it. The germline V gene specifies MNHEY as CDR1 and SVGAGI as CDR2. Including cysteine and phenylalanine, the CDR3 has 13 amino acids. CDR3 DNA is the only sequence kept; it has 39 bases, read in frame from the first base. Taken with the paper, the label for time point translates to: baseline before first vaccination. Samples from vaccinated people were obtained from the UK trials COV001 and COV002, which included a single-blind randomized controlled phase 2/3 trial of AZD1222 (ChAdOx1 nCoV-19) in healthy adults. Trial participant PBMC samples were collected at day 0 and day 28 after the second dose for TCRbeta chain sequencing. The research as a whole found: Nearly half of unique spike-specific TCRs reportedly recognized epitopes outside regions mutated in the B.1.351 and B.1.1.7 variants. CD4 TCRs associated with the vaccine covered the entire spike protein, and the dominant responses were in regions 160-218 and 743-854. Participants were mostly white British, with more females than males. The authors suggested clonal diversity may have been underestimated. In the small 56-69-year group, the increase in depth fell short of significance, most likely because of low power. Because no day 14 peak-response samples were available, repertoires were characterized only after the peak T cell response. After two AZD1222 doses, spike-specific TCR breadth and depth were significantly higher than at day 0 and than in MenACWY recipients. Conclusions about previously exposed vaccinees were limited because only six AZD1222 recipients were SARS-CoV-2 seropositive at baseline.

The CDR3 regions of human TCRbeta chains were analyzed by immunosequencing. For the original study's pipeline: TCRs in the repertoires were matched against a reference library of SARS-CoV-2-specific TCRs that had been generated with the MIRA antigen-specificity platform. Breadth meant the fraction of unique TCRs that were SARS-CoV-2-associated, whereas depth meant the fraction of total T cells that were SARS-CoV-2-associated. Using the MIRA data, every spike-specific TCR was mapped to the spike region that the TCR reacted to and assigned to either a CD4 or a CD8 class. Log10-transformed breadth and depth values were compared by one-way ANOVA with Sidak's multiple comparisons tests. TCRdb mirrors the immuneACCESS table, restricted to in-frame sequences. Some clones are absent from its copies; in checked studies, under half trace to an unresolved V gene, and the reason for the others is unknown. V and J calls and clone size are as listed in that table; D and trimming were resolved from the DNA. The sample profile shows 90,000 to 120,000 clones; over 70% of them were found once. The ten largest clones take up more than 6.5% of the sample.

A remark on this clone: Its specific antigen is unknown. No base quality values were provided; no much bigger clone lies one nucleotide off.

The starting material was peripheral blood, obtained on day 0 of AZD1222 vaccination. The origin of this receptor is an adult in good health. This sequence uses TRBV6-5 and TRBJ1-1, with TRBD1 matching 7 junction bases. The CDR3 has the sequence CASSRQGHTEAFF. The sequenced DNA is TGTGCCAGCAGTCGACAGGGCCACACTGAAGCTTTCTTT.